Listed below are T cell receptor beta chains from one sample, sequenced in a study of CD8+ T cells in alopecia areata. The table came from immunoSEQ multiplex PCR; TCRdb's copy has only in-frame clones and leaves some out. There are about 110,000 clones in the sample; around 59% occur only once, and 20% to 25% lies in the top ten. The material sequenced was CD8+ T cells sorted from blood. These TCRs come from a human donor in good health. The CDR3 runs from the conserved cysteine through the conserved F or W. A D gene is named only where the DNA matches it firmly. The size of a clone is reported for some rows only, either as once, few or many, or as a class for expanded clones.

TRBJ2-7 | - | TRBV2 | - | CASYGSSEQYF | TGTGCCAGCTATGGTTCCTCCGAGCAGTACTTC
TRBJ2-1 | - | TRBV28 | few | CASSLLTSYNEQFF | TGTGCCAGCAGTTTACTCACAAGTTACAATGAGCAGTTCTTC
TRBJ1-3 | - | TRBV29-1 | - | CSVVQQGISGNTIYF | TGCAGCGTTGTCCAACAGGGAATATCTGGAAACACCATATATTTT
TRBJ1-5 | - | TRBV19 | once | CASSEGFSNQPQHF | TGTGCCAGTAGTGAGGGTTTTAGCAATCAGCCCCAGCATTTT
TRBJ1-6 | - | TRBV2 | - | CASSEVGGNNSPLHF | TGTGCCAGCAGTGAAGTAGGCGGCAATAATTCACCCCTCCACTTT
TRBJ1-2 | - | TRBV23-1 | - | CASRPNRQYGYTF | TGCGCCAGCAGACCTAACCGACAGTATGGCTACACCTTC
TRBJ2-5 | - | TRBV7-2 | many | CASSPDGTSETQYF | TGTGCCAGCAGCCCTGACGGGACTTCAGAGACCCAGTACTTC
TRBJ2-1 | TRBD2 | TRBV30 | - | CAWSGGDHGGAYNEQFF | TGTGCCTGGAGTGGAGGGGACCACGGGGGGGCCTACAATGAGCAGTTCTTC
TRBJ2-3 | TRBD1 | TRBV15 | - | CATSRGQGGTDTQYF | TGTGCCACCAGCAGAGGACAGGGGGGCACAGATACGCAGTATTTT
TRBJ2-5 | - | TRBV13 | - | CASSLLSPRQETQYF | TGTGCCAGCAGCTTGCTCAGTCCTAGGCAAGAGACCCAGTACTTC
TRBJ1-5 | - | TRBV7-8 | - | CASSLPRVGSGWQPQHF | TGTGCCAGCAGCTTACCGCGGGTAGGCAGCGGATGGCAGCCCCAGCATTTT
TRBJ1-1 | TRBD1 | TRBV13 | few | CASSFEDRDEAFF | TGTGCCAGCAGCTTCGAGGACAGGGATGAAGCTTTCTTT
TRBJ1-2 | - | TRBV30 | - | CAWSDTPIGHGYTF | TGTGCCTGGAGTGATACCCCTATCGGCCATGGCTACACCTTC
TRBJ2-7 | - | TRBV19 | few | CASSIDLANEQYF | TGTGCCAGTAGTATAGATCTTGCCAACGAGCAGTACTTC
TRBJ2-5 | - | TRBV7-9 | - | CASSSAVQETQYF | TGTGCCAGCAGCTCCGCAGTCCAAGAGACCCAGTACTTC
TRBJ2-7 | - | TRBV29-1 | - | CSVWQPGEYEQYF | TGCAGCGTTTGGCAGCCAGGGGAGTACGAGCAGTACTTC
TRBJ2-3 | - | TRBV2 | few | CASREGQGFQTQYF | TGTGCCAGCAGGGAGGGGCAGGGGTTCCAAACGCAGTATTTT
TRBJ1-1 | TRBD1 | TRBV19 | few | CASIRTGSTEAFF | TGTGCCAGTATACGGACAGGGAGCACTGAAGCTTTCTTT
TRBJ2-1 | - | TRBV7-2 | - | CASSLAGGWLLF | TGTGCCAGCAGCTTAGCCGGGGGTTGGCTCCTCTTC
TRBJ1-2 | TRBD1 | TRBV5-4 | - | CASSADRAGDGYTF | TGTGCCAGCAGCGCAGACAGGGCGGGGGATGGCTACACCTTC
TRBJ2-6 | - | TRBV5-8 | few | CASSLRGSGVSVLTF | TGTGCCAGCAGCTTGCGGGGGAGCGGCGTCAGCGTCCTGACTTTC
TRBJ2-3 | TRBD2 | TRBV2 | once | CARGTSGAGTDTQYF | TGTGCCAGGGGGACTAGCGGGGCTGGCACAGATACGCAGTATTTT
TRBJ2-3 | - | TRBV4-1 | few | CASSQVSDTQYF | TGCGCCAGCAGCCAAGTGTCGGATACGCAGTATTTT
TRBJ2-5 | - | TRBV2 | - | CASSEGAFQETQYF | TGTGCCAGCAGTGAAGGAGCTTTCCAAGAGACCCAGTACTTC
TRBJ2-2 | TRBD2 | TRBV5-6 | - | CASSPLPGLADTGELFF | TGTGCCAGCAGCCCCCTTCCGGGACTAGCGGACACCGGGGAGCTGTTTTTT
TRBJ1-1 | - | TRBV9 | few | CASSVRGGGEAFF | TGTGCCAGCAGCGTAAGGGGGGGCGGTGAAGCTTTCTTT
TRBJ1-1 | TRBD1 | TRBV9 | - | CASSVGPIDRDFEAFF | TGTGCCAGCAGCGTAGGACCCATTGACAGGGATTTTGAAGCTTTCTTT
TRBJ2-1 | - | TRBV5-1 | - | CASSLVGGSYNEQFF | TGCGCCAGCAGCTTGGTGGGGGGATCCTACAATGAGCAGTTCTTC
TRBJ2-4 | TRBD1 | TRBV6-5 | - | CASSPGTGQYF | TGTGCCAGCAGTCCTGGGACAGGACAGTACTTC
TRBJ1-1 | - | TRBV6-5 | - | CASSIQVNTEAFF | TGTGCCAGCAGCATCCAGGTGAACACTGAAGCTTTCTTT
TRBJ2-1 | - | TRBV6-4 | many | CASSVGGGQGSDEQFF | TGTGCCAGCAGTGTCGGTGGGGGGCAAGGTAGCGATGAGCAGTTCTTC
TRBJ2-7 | TRBD1 | TRBV5-6 | - | CASSPRTGAYEQYF | TGTGCCAGCAGCCCTCGGACAGGGGCCTACGAGCAGTACTTC
TRBJ2-3 | TRBD2 | TRBV28 | - | CASILAGALPTSTDTQYF | TGTGCCAGCATATTAGCGGGGGCCCTGCCTACTAGCACAGATACGCAGTATTTT
TRBJ1-1 | - | TRBV13 | - | CASSSGMNTEAFF | TGTGCCAGCAGCAGCGGGATGAACACTGAAGCTTTCTTT
TRBJ1-2 | - | TRBV18 | few | CASSQDYGYTF | TGTGCCAGCTCACAAGACTATGGCTACACCTTC
TRBJ2-7 | - | TRBV5-1 | - | CASSGGLGGRSEQYF | TGCGCCAGCAGCGGGGGACTCGGAGGTAGAAGCGAGCAGTACTTC
TRBJ1-6 | TRBD1 | TRBV7-9 | few | CASSLGGSTGLVRSPLHF | TGTGCCAGCAGCTTAGGGGGATCGACAGGGCTAGTGCGTTCACCCCTCCACTTT
TRBJ2-3 | TRBD2 | TRBV13 | - | CASSSPLSGGIPDTQYF | TGTGCCAGCAGCTCGCCCCTTAGCGGGGGGATCCCAGATACGCAGTATTTT
TRBJ2-1 | - | TRBV19 | few | CASSIPGVEQFF | TGTGCCAGTAGTATCCCGGGTGTTGAGCAGTTCTTC
TRBJ2-2 | - | TRBV19 | - | CASSIVAGNTGELFF | TGTGCCAGTAGTATAGTTGCGGGGAACACCGGGGAGCTGTTTTTT
TRBJ1-2 | - | TRBV5-4 | - | CASSFYPQRVANYGYTF | TGTGCCAGCAGCTTCTACCCTCAGAGGGTAGCTAACTATGGCTACACCTTC
TRBJ1-1 | - | TRBV28 | few | CASSKYRKTNTEAFF | TGTGCCAGCAGTAAATACAGGAAGACGAACACTGAAGCTTTCTTT
TRBJ2-7 | - | TRBV5-1 | - | CASSLSWGAYEQYF | TGCGCCAGCAGCTTGTCCTGGGGGGCCTACGAGCAGTACTTC
TRBJ2-3 | TRBD2 | TRBV9 | - | CASSASGGHPTDTQYF | TGTGCCAGCAGCGCTAGCGGGGGGCATCCCACAGATACGCAGTATTTT
TRBJ1-1 | - | TRBV27 | - | CASSLSRNTEAFF | TGTGCCAGCAGTTTATCCAGAAACACTGAAGCTTTCTTT
TRBJ2-3 | - | TRBV6-4 | - | CASSGGSTDTQYF | TGTGCCAGCAGTGGGGGGTCCACAGATACGCAGTATTTT
TRBJ1-1 | - | TRBV29-1 | - | CSVDTGGEPLTEAFF | TGCAGCGTTGATACGGGGGGCGAGCCGCTCACTGAAGCTTTCTTT
TRBJ2-5 | TRBD2 | TRBV28 | - | CASMASGEETQYF | TGTGCCAGCATGGCTAGCGGGGAGGAGACCCAGTACTTC
TRBJ2-7 | - | TRBV5-6 | - | CASSFHQAEQYF | TGTGCCAGCAGCTTCCACCAAGCCGAGCAGTACTTC
TRBJ1-1 | - | TRBV5-6 | - | CASSLWGTMNTEAFF | TGTGCCAGCAGCTTGTGGGGGACAATGAACACTGAAGCTTTCTTT
TRBJ2-7 | - | TRBV2 | few | CASSEGAGYSYEQYF | TGTGCCAGCAGTGAAGGTGCAGGCTACTCCTACGAGCAGTACTTC
TRBJ2-3 | - | TRBV5-1 | - | CASRGEITDTQYF | TGCGCCAGCCGCGGGGAAATCACAGATACGCAGTATTTT
TRBJ1-2 | TRBD1 | TRBV11-1 | - | CASSPGTADGYTF | TGTGCCAGCAGCCCCGGGACAGCTGATGGCTACACCTTC
TRBJ2-2 | - | TRBV5-4 | few | CASSQDRGTGELFF | TGCGCCAGCAGCCAAGATCGGGGCACCGGGGAGCTGTTTTTT